The present TCR beta chain was sequenced within a study of breast tumors, draining lymph nodes, adjacent tissues. Study-level points and caveats: Tumor repertoires ranked between lymph nodes and nontumor tissue in diversity, with V and J gene preferences. Most tumor T cells seemingly derive from lymph node, then expand in tumor. Luminal-like breast cancer showed significantly greater tumor-nontumor repertoire similarity than basal-like breast cancer did.

One entry per CDR3 protein, called by TCRdb with MiXCR from the multiplex PCR reads. The data contain roughly 86,000 distinct CDR3 sequences, approximately 19% of them singletons. Breast cancer patients provided tissue from their axillary draining lymph nodes. This clonotype was detected ten times or more. The antigen is unknown. Trimming removed 0 bases from V and 5 bases from J; junction bases left unmatched: 6. The CDR3 runs to 15 residues. Germline V gene lookup returns CDR1 DFQATT and CDR2 SNEGSKA (reference sequence). This sequence originates from a female donor with breast cancer. Some clones in this sample may be carry-over from other donors' samples. The V call is TRBV20-1, the J call TRBJ2-3; 9 nucleotides line up with TRBD2. Input material: axillary lymph node tissue. The CDR3 DNA is TGCAGTGCTAGAGATCTGCGGGAGGGAGGAGATACGCAGTATTTT. Its translation: CSARDLREGGDTQYF.